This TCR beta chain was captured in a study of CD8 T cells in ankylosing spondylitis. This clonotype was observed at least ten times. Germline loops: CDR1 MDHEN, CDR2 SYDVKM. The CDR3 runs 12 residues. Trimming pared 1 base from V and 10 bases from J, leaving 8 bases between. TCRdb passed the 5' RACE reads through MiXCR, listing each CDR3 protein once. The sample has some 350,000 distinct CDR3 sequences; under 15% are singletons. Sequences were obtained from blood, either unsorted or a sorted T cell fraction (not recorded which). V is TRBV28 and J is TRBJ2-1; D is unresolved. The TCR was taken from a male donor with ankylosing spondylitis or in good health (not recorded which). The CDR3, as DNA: TGTGCCAGCAGTTTATATGGACGGGAGCAGTTCTTC. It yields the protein CASSLYGREQFF. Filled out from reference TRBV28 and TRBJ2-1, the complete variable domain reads DVKVTQSSRYLVKRTGEKVFLECVQDMDHENMFWYRQDPGLGLRLIYFSYDVKMKEKGDIPEGYSVSREKKERFSLILESASTNQTSMYLCASSLYGREQFFGPGTRLTVL.